The rows below give T cell receptor beta chains drawn from one sample of a study of persistence of HIV-infected CD4 T cells. Using immunoSEQ multiplex PCR, the repertoire was profiled, and TCRdb retains in-frame clones only, with some absent. The table lists around 48,000 clones, about 80% of them singletons. What these receptors recognize is not known. This material consisted of CD4+ T cells sorted from PBMCs after 18-hour stimulation, taken from a patient who received antiretroviral therapy. Receptor source: an adult man with HIV who was CMV-seropositive. CDR3s include the opening cysteine and the closing phenylalanine or tryptophan. A D gene is named only where the DNA matches it firmly. Clone size, where shown, is once, few, many, or a class for clones that have expanded.

J gene: TRBJ1-6; clone size: once; D gene: NA; V gene: TRBV18; CDR3 protein: CASSPGIRYSPLHF; CDR3 DNA: TGTGCCAGCTCACCAGGGATCCGGTATTCACCCCTCCACTTT
J gene: TRBJ1-1; clone size: NA; D gene: NA; V gene: TRBV12-3/TRBV12-4; CDR3 protein: CASSFSFVQEAFF; CDR3 DNA: TGTGCCAGCAGTTTTTCGTTCGTGCAAGAAGCTTTCTTT
J gene: TRBJ2-2; clone size: NA; D gene: TRBD1; V gene: TRBV18; CDR3 protein: CASSPGQGFYTGELFF; CDR3 DNA: TGTGCCAGCTCCCCCGGACAGGGATTTTACACCGGGGAGCTGTTTTTT
J gene: TRBJ1-1; clone size: once; D gene: NA; V gene: TRBV7-2; CDR3 protein: CASSRDGRNTEAFF; CDR3 DNA: TGTGCCAGCAGCCGGGACGGAAGGAACACTGAAGCTTTCTTT
J gene: TRBJ1-1; clone size: NA; D gene: TRBD1; V gene: TRBV10-3; CDR3 protein: CAISRDSYTEAFF; CDR3 DNA: TGTGCCATCAGTCGGGACAGTTACACTGAAGCTTTCTTT
J gene: TRBJ1-2; clone size: NA; D gene: NA; V gene: TRBV5-5; CDR3 protein: CASSLLAGKDGYTF; CDR3 DNA: TGTGCCAGCAGCTTGTTGGCAGGGAAAGATGGCTACACCTTC
J gene: TRBJ2-5; clone size: NA; D gene: NA; V gene: TRBV30; CDR3 protein: CAWSRGLGGETQYF; CDR3 DNA: TGTGCCTGGAGTCGGGGGCTTGGAGGAGAGACCCAGTACTTC
J gene: TRBJ1-1; clone size: NA; D gene: NA; V gene: TRBV19; CDR3 protein: CASGRMNTEAFF; CDR3 DNA: TGTGCCAGTGGACGGATGAACACTGAAGCTTTCTTT
J gene: TRBJ1-1; clone size: NA; D gene: NA; V gene: TRBV29-1; CDR3 protein: CSAPQPLVRRNTEAFF; CDR3 DNA: TGCAGCGCACCCCAGCCGTTGGTACGGCGGAACACTGAAGCTTTCTTT
J gene: TRBJ1-6; clone size: NA; D gene: NA; V gene: TRBV9; CDR3 protein: CASSLGVSNSPLHF; CDR3 DNA: TGTGCCAGCAGTCTCGGGGTTTCTAATTCACCCCTCCACTTT
J gene: TRBJ1-1; clone size: NA; D gene: NA; V gene: TRBV4-2; CDR3 protein: CASSRSNTEAFF; CDR3 DNA: TGTGCCAGCAGCCGGTCGAACACTGAAGCTTTCTTT
J gene: TRBJ2-2; clone size: NA; D gene: NA; V gene: TRBV11-3; CDR3 protein: CASSVFTNTGELFF; CDR3 DNA: TGTGCCAGCAGCGTCTTCACGAACACCGGGGAGCTGTTTTTT
J gene: TRBJ1-5; clone size: NA; D gene: NA; V gene: TRBV10-2; CDR3 protein: CASSEGGGQPQHF; CDR3 DNA: TGCGCCAGCAGTGAGGGGGGCGGACAGCCCCAGCATTTT
J gene: TRBJ2-7; clone size: few; D gene: NA; V gene: TRBV4-1; CDR3 protein: CASSAAGLEQYF; CDR3 DNA: TGCGCCAGCAGCGCAGCTGGCCTCGAGCAGTACTTC
J gene: TRBJ2-1; clone size: once; D gene: TRBD2; V gene: TRBV6-5; CDR3 protein: CASTDGGLAGTEQFF; CDR3 DNA: TGTGCCAGCACCGACGGCGGACTAGCGGGAACTGAGCAGTTCTTC
J gene: TRBJ2-5; clone size: NA; D gene: NA; V gene: TRBV11-2; CDR3 protein: CASSLEGGRLKTQYF; CDR3 DNA: TGTGCCAGCAGCTTAGAGGGGGGGCGCCTTAAGACCCAGTACTTC